This T cell receptor beta chain was recovered during a study of control samples from healthy donors and cancer patients. Measured with immunoSEQ multiplex PCR; TCRdb has only the in-frame clones, and not every one. The sample records some 120,000 clones, approximately 90% being singletons. In germline, CDR1 is KGHSH, CDR2 LQKENI. The CDR3 runs to 15 residues. Trimming took off 0 bases at V and 6 bases at J, with 12 bases between the two ends. The chain employs TRBV18 and TRBJ2-4; D not resolved. This receptor was identified in a woman aged 45-59 years with colorectal cancer. The sample consisted of PBMCs. This chain's CDR3 is CASSPPGLQPNIQYF. The CDR3 DNA is TGTGCCAGCTCACCACCCGGGCTACAACCAAACATTCAGTACTTC.